The source of this T cell receptor beta chain is a study of early T cells in non-severe SARS-CoV-2 infection. Whole-study context: Bulk RNA taken from unsorted whole blood was sequenced, leaving chains unpaired.

MiXCR, run by TCRdb on the 5' RACE reads, gives a single entry per CDR3 protein. The table includes about 26,000 distinct CDR3 sequences, around 5% detected once. This clonotype was seen many times. In germline, CDR1 is SGHVS, CDR2 FQNEAQ. The CDR3 has 17 residues. V trimming: 0 bases; J trimming: 2 bases; junction bases outside the gene matches: 9. This receptor was taken from an adult who was a healthcare worker with PCR-confirmed SARS-CoV-2 infection or an uninfected control (not recorded which). This chain connects TRBV7-8 to TRBJ2-7; TRBD2 matches 8 bases. The sequenced material came from whole blood. The DNA for the CDR3 is TGTGCCAGCAGCTTAGCCCGACTAAGCGGGGGAGCCTACGAGCAGTACTTC. It yields the protein CASSLARLSGGAYEQYF. Supplemented by reference TRBV7-8 and TRBJ2-7, the full variable domain reads GAGVSQSPRYKVAKRGQDVALRCDPISGHVSLFWYQQALGQGPEFLTYFQNEAQLDKSGLPSDRFFAERPEGSVSTLKIQRTQQEDSAVYLCASSLARLSGGAYEQYFGPGTRLTVT.